This TCR beta chain emerged from a study of response to subunit inactivated influenza vaccine. Study-level findings and limits: Few additional T cells are recruited per seasonal influenza vaccination, authors suggested.

From the RT-PCR reads, TCRdb called clonotypes with MiXCR, one entry per CDR3 protein. The sample lists just over 300,000 distinct CDR3 sequences; around 22% were seen once. About this clonotype itself: Antigen specificity is unknown.

Trimming stripped 0 bases from V and 7 bases from J, with 16 bases between. The length of the CDR3 is 16 residues. Germline loops: CDR1 MGHRA, CDR2 YSYEKL. The TCR comes from a man aged 45-69 years who received an inactivated influenza vaccine. V gene TRBV4-1 combines with J gene TRBJ2-1; D is perhaps TRBD2 (7 bases). Sequencing was performed on PBMCs from blood, taken around 22 months after vaccination. The CDR3 DNA reads as TGCGCCAGCAGCCAAGATTTCGGGGGGCCGTTTAATGAGCAGTTCTTC. Amino acid sequence: CASSQDFGGPFNEQFF.